This entry describes one TCR beta chain. Its specificity is not known. The method was immunoSEQ multiplex PCR; TCRdb's version includes in-frame clones alone and lacks a portion of them. The sample records 95,000 to 100,000 clones, roughly 80% being singletons. The data were obtained in a study of OX40 agonist ivuxolimab in advanced cancers. Study observations and caveats: Some nonresponders additionally presented with little normalized T-cell clonal expansion.

CDR1 ENHRY and CDR2 SYGVKD come from the germline V gene. The V gene lost 8 bases and the J gene lost 4 bases, with 7 bases spanning the gap. The CDR3 spans 11 residues. The chain uses TRBV10-3 and TRBJ2-3; no clear D. The starting material was CD4+ or CD8+ T cells sorted from blood, obtained in a trial of the OX40 agonist ivuxolimab. The receptor was isolated from an adult with an advanced solid tumor such as melanoma, head and neck, liver or kidney cancer. The chain's CDR3 is CAIGRPDTQYF. Here the CDR3 DNA reads TGTGCCATCGGCCGGCCAGATACGCAGTATTTT.